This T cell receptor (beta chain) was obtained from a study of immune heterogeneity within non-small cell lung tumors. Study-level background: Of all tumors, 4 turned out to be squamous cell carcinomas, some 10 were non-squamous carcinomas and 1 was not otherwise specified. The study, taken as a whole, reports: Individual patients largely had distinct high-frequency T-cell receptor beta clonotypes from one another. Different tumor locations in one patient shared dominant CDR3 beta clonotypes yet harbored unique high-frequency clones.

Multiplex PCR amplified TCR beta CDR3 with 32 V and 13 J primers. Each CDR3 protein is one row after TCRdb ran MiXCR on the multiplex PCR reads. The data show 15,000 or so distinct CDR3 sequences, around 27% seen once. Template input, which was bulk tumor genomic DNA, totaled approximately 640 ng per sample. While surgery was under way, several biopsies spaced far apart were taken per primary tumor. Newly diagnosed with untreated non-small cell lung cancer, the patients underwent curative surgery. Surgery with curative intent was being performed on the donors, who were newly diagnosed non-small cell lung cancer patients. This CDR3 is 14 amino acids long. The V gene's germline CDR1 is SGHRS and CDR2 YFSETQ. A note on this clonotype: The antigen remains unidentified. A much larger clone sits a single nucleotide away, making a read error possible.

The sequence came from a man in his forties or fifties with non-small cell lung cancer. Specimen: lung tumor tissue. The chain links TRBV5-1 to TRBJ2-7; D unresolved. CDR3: CSTSERTESYEQYF. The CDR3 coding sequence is TGCTCCACCTCAGAAAGGACGGAGTCCTACGAGCAGTACTTC.